A selection of T cell receptor beta chains follows, all from one sample in a study of blood T cell repertoires in COVID-19. The method was immunoSEQ multiplex PCR; TCRdb's version includes in-frame clones alone and lacks a portion of them. The data show about 200,000 clones, 84% seen once. Sequenced sample: peripheral blood. The origin of the receptors is a human donor in a cohort sampled during active COVID-19. Each CDR3 is given with its conserved first and last residue. Each record gives: V gene, clone size, D gene, J gene, CDR3 DNA, CDR3 protein. The D gene is left open where the match is weak. Some rows mark clone size as missing; the rest say once, few, many or name a class of expanded clone.

>TRBV10-1|-|TRBD1|TRBJ2-7
TGCGCCAGCACCCGGGACAGGGTAGACGAGCAGTACTTC
CASTRDRVDEQYF
>TRBV7-8|-|-|TRBJ2-1
TGTGCCAGCAGTTTACCGGGGAGAAGTAACTATGAGCAGTTCTTC
CASSLPGRSNYEQFF
>TRBV27|-|-|TRBJ1-5
TGTGCCAGCAGGCCCTGGGGGGGGGACAATCAGCCCCAGCATTTT
CASRPWGGDNQPQHF
>TRBV28|-|-|TRBJ1-1
TGTGCCAGCAGTTTCTATCCCAGGATGAACACTGAAGCTTTCTTT
CASSFYPRMNTEAFF
>TRBV7-8|-|-|TRBJ2-7
TGTGCCAGCAGCCCGGTCCACGGGAGTAGGATCCACGAGCAGTACTTC
CASSPVHGSRIHEQYF
>TRBV19|-|TRBD1|TRBJ1-4
TGTGCCAGTAGTATAGCAGGGACAGGGAATGAAAAACTGTTTTTT
CASSIAGTGNEKLFF
>TRBV4-2|-|TRBD2|TRBJ2-7
TGTGCCAGCAGCCAAGAATCGGGGGGCTACGAGCAGTACTTC
CASSQESGGYEQYF
>TRBV28|once|-|TRBJ2-3
TGTGCCAGCAGTTACTCGGGTGCCCCAGATACGCAGTATTTT
CASSYSGAPDTQYF
>TRBV19|-|TRBD2|TRBJ2-5
TGTGCCAGTTCAGGGACTAGCGGGGGCCAAGAGACCCAGTACTTC
CASSGTSGGQETQYF
>TRBV2|-|-|TRBJ1-6
TGTGCCAGCACTCGGGCAGGGAATGACAATTCACCCCTCCACTTT
CASTRAGNDNSPLHF
>TRBV5-1|-|-|TRBJ2-7
TGCGCCAGCAGCGACCGGGACAACCTACGGGAGCAGTACTTC
CASSDRDNLREQYF
>TRBV28|-|TRBD2|TRBJ2-7
TGTGCCATCTCCCCTCGGGCGGGAGAGGCCGTCCTATACGAGCAGTACTTC
CAISPRAGEAVLYEQYF
>TRBV28|once|-|TRBJ1-4
TGTGCCAGCAGTTTCTATCAAGGGGTCGGTGAAAAACTGTTTTTT
CASSFYQGVGEKLFF
>TRBV19|-|TRBD1|TRBJ1-5
TGTGCCAGTAGTGACAGGGACGGGAAACGCGGTCAGCCCCAGCATTTT
CASSDRDGKRGQPQHF
>TRBV7-9|-|TRBD2|TRBJ2-7
TGTGCCAGCAGCGGAATTAGCGGGAAAGCCTCCTACGAGCAGTACTTC
CASSGISGKASYEQYF
>TRBV7-8|-|TRBD1|TRBJ2-5
TGTGCCAGCAGCCGGACAGGGTTTGAGACCCAGTACTTC
CASSRTGFETQYF
>TRBV11-2|-|-|TRBJ2-7
TGTGCCAGCAGCTTACTCCGGTCGGGCGAGCAGTACTTC
CASSLLRSGEQYF
>TRBV19|-|-|TRBJ2-4
TGTGCCAGTAGTATTCTCCAGGGGCGAGCCAAAAACATTCAGTACTTC
CASSILQGRAKNIQYF
>TRBV5-6|-|TRBD1|TRBJ1-2
TGTGCCAGCCAGGACAGGGGGCTGGGTGGGTACTATGGCTACACCTTC
CASQDRGLGGYYGYTF
>TRBV4-1|-|-|TRBJ1-1
TGCGCCAGCAGCCAAGATTCCCACTATTTGAACACTGAAGCTTTCTTT
CASSQDSHYLNTEAFF
>TRBV29-1|-|TRBD2|TRBJ2-1
TGCAGCGTCCTCTCGGGACTAGCGGGAGGTGCGGGCAATGAGCAGTTCTTC
CSVLSGLAGGAGNEQFF
>TRBV27|-|TRBD1|TRBJ2-7
TGTGCCAGCAGTAGGGACAGGGGGCGGGACGAGCAGTACTTC
CASSRDRGRDEQYF
>TRBV3-1/TRBV3-2|-|-|TRBJ2-5
TGTGCCAGCAGCCAAGTACGCTATCGGGAGACCCAGTACTTC
CASSQVRYRETQYF
>TRBV3-1/TRBV3-2|-|-|TRBJ1-1
TGTGCCAGCAGCCAAGCCGGGGGAACTGAAGCTTTCTTT
CASSQAGGTEAFF
>TRBV7-9|-|-|TRBJ1-2
TGTGCCAGCAGCTTAGTTACGGGAGGGGGGTACTATGGCTACACCTTC
CASSLVTGGGYYGYTF